The rows below give T cell receptor beta chains drawn from one sample of a study of blood T cell repertoires in COVID-19. Sequencing used immunoSEQ multiplex PCR; TCRdb keeps in-frame clones, though not all of them. The table records around 170,000 clones, approximately 88% of them present only once. The specimen sequenced was peripheral blood. These receptors were collected from a woman between 55 and 75 years old with acute or convalescent COVID-19. Each CDR3 is given with its conserved first and last residue. D genes are given only for firm matches. A clone size is listed for some rows: how often the clone was seen (once, few, many), or a class if it is expanded.

>TRBV9|TRBJ1-2|.|.
CASSVVPGADYGYTF
TGTGCCAGCAGCGTAGTTCCAGGGGCGGACTATGGCTACACCTTC
>TRBV6-4|TRBJ2-3|.|.
CASSDETGGTDTQYF
TGTGCCAGCAGTGACGAAACAGGTGGAACAGATACGCAGTATTTT
>TRBV4-3|TRBJ1-2|.|.
CASSQEGHPNYGYTF
TGCGCCAGCAGCCAAGAGGGACACCCGAACTATGGCTACACCTTC
>TRBV5-4|TRBJ2-5|TRBD1|once
CASSVQGAGETQYF
TGTGCCAGCAGCGTACAGGGGGCAGGGGAGACCCAGTACTTC
>TRBV7-7|TRBJ2-7|TRBD1|.
CASSLRTGGLEQYF
TGTGCTAGCAGCCTACGGACAGGGGGCCTCGAGCAGTACTTC
>TRBV7-9|TRBJ2-7|.|once
CASSLAAGAEQYF
TGTGCCAGCAGCTTAGCGGCGGGGGCCGAGCAGTACTTC
>TRBV2|TRBJ1-3|.|few
CASSSAGVSGNTIYF
TGTGCCAGCAGTTCGGCAGGGGTCTCTGGAAACACCATATATTTT
>TRBV7-3|TRBJ1-5|.|.
CASSPNSNQPQHF
TGTGCCAGCAGCCCCAATAGCAATCAGCCCCAGCATTTT
>TRBV9|TRBJ1-3|.|.
CASSETVYSGNTIYF
TGTGCCAGCAGCGAAACAGTCTACTCTGGAAACACCATATATTTT
>TRBV4-1|TRBJ2-3|TRBD2|.
CASSQLAASTDTQYF
TGCGCCAGCAGCCAACTAGCGGCGAGCACAGATACGCAGTATTTT
>TRBV19|TRBJ2-3|TRBD2|.
CASSSLAGGTTDTQYF
TGTGCCAGTAGTAGCCTAGCGGGGGGGACCACAGATACGCAGTATTTT
>TRBV19|TRBJ1-2|.|.
CASSIRGFNYGYTF
TGTGCCAGTAGTATCCGGGGGTTCAACTATGGCTACACCTTC
>TRBV7-2|TRBJ2-5|.|.
CASSLVVTQEETQYF
TGTGCCAGCAGCTTAGTGGTGACCCAGGAAGAGACCCAGTACTTC
>TRBV2|TRBJ1-5|TRBD1|.
CASSEVWVWDRVNGSNQPQHF
TGTGCCAGCAGTGAGGTTTGGGTTTGGGACAGGGTAAATGGGAGCAATCAGCCCCAGCATTTT
>TRBV7-2|TRBJ1-5|TRBD1|.
CASSTQGAHSNQPQHF
TGTGCCAGCAGTACACAGGGGGCTCATAGCAATCAGCCCCAGCATTTT
>TRBV6-2/TRBV6-3|TRBJ2-7|.|.
CASSDVGRGQSYEQYF
TGTGCCAGCAGTGATGTTGGGCGGGGTCAGTCCTACGAGCAGTACTTC
>TRBV7-3|TRBJ1-2|.|few
CASNNGQLSNYGYTF
TGTGCCAGCAACAACGGACAGTTATCAAACTATGGCTACACCTTC
>TRBV7-8|TRBJ1-6|.|few
CASSLSTVSPLHF
TGTGCCAGCAGCTTATCCACGGTTTCACCCCTCCACTTT
>TRBV28|TRBJ2-7|.|once
CASSFYQAYEQYF
TGTGCCAGCAGTTTCTACCAGGCCTACGAGCAGTACTTC
>TRBV19|TRBJ2-1|.|.
CASKAGLNEQFF
TGTGCCAGTAAGGCGGGGTTAAATGAGCAGTTCTTC
>TRBV6-2/TRBV6-3|TRBJ2-1|TRBD1|.
CASSQQGVGNEQFF
TGTGCCAGCAGTCAACAGGGGGTTGGCAATGAGCAGTTCTTC
>TRBV29-1|TRBJ1-5|.|once
CSVVVGEVNQPQHF
TGCAGCGTTGTCGTAGGGGAGGTCAATCAGCCCCAGCATTTT
>TRBV29-1|TRBJ2-7|.|.
CSVPGVYEQYF
TGCAGCGTCCCAGGGGTCTACGAGCAGTACTTC
>TRBV2|TRBJ2-6|.|.
CASEGGAGANVLTF
TGTGCCAGTGAGGGCGGTGCTGGGGCCAACGTCCTGACTTTC
>TRBV11-2|TRBJ2-5|.|.
CASSLAFGGALQETQYF
TGTGCCAGCAGCTTAGCGTTCGGCGGGGCGCTCCAAGAGACCCAGTACTTC
>TRBV14|TRBJ2-7|.|.
CASSLTGYEQYF
TGTGCCAGCAGCCTTACAGGCTACGAGCAGTACTTC
>TRBV5-4|TRBJ1-3|TRBD1|.
CASSPGTGYLSGNTIYF
TGTGCCAGCAGCCCCGGGACAGGGTATCTCTCTGGAAACACCATATATTTT
>TRBV4-3|TRBJ1-2|TRBD1|.
CASSQDGTVGYTF
TGCGCCAGCAGCCAAGACGGGACAGTCGGCTACACCTTC
>TRBV9|TRBJ2-5|TRBD2|.
CASSVAGGALGQETQYF
TGTGCCAGCAGCGTAGCCGGGGGGGCCTTGGGGCAAGAGACCCAGTACTTC
>TRBV7-3|TRBJ2-1|.|.
CASSNGQKHNEQFF
TGTGCCAGCAGCAACGGACAGAAACACAATGAGCAGTTCTTC
>TRBV4-1|TRBJ1-1|.|.
CASSPYGQLNTEAFF
TGCGCCAGCAGCCCATACGGACAGTTGAACACTGAAGCTTTCTTT
>TRBV4-1|TRBJ2-7|TRBD2|.
CASSQGVWRGTSYEQYF
TGCGCCAGCAGCCAAGGTGTTTGGCGGGGGACCTCCTACGAGCAGTACTTC
>TRBV7-3|TRBJ2-3|.|.
CASTVGGAADTQYF
TGTGCCAGCACCGTGGGGGGGGCCGCGGATACGCAGTATTTT
>TRBV2|TRBJ2-5|TRBD2|.
CASSAGGRGETQYF
TGTGCCAGCAGTGCGGGGGGGCGCGGAGAGACCCAGTACTTC
>TRBV12-5|TRBJ2-4|.|.
CASGSSRLKNIQYF
TGTGCTAGTGGTTCCAGCCGACTCAAAAACATTCAGTACTTC
>TRBV5-8|TRBJ2-1|.|.
CASSLPGGPKDNEQFF
TGTGCCAGCAGCCTGCCCGGGGGACCTAAAGACAATGAGCAGTTCTTC
>TRBV2|TRBJ2-4|.|.
CASSEGGAKNIQYF
TGTGCCAGCAGTGAAGGAGGAGCCAAAAACATTCAGTACTTC
>TRBV19|TRBJ1-5|.|.
CASRGFGAGINNQPQHF
TGTGCCAGTAGGGGTTTTGGGGCAGGGATAAACAATCAGCCCCAGCATTTT
>TRBV15|TRBJ1-5|.|.
CATSRRDSNQPQHF
TGTGCCACCAGCAGAAGAGATAGCAATCAGCCCCAGCATTTT
>TRBV2|TRBJ2-5|TRBD2|.
CASMVAGKTQETQYF
TGTGCCAGCATGGTAGCGGGGAAGACCCAAGAGACCCAGTACTTC